This is a list of T cell receptor beta chains from one sample in a study of identical twins. Using its own MiXCR run on the 5' RACE reads, TCRdb lists one record per CDR3 protein. This repertoire shows approximately 600,000 distinct CDR3 sequences, 9.6% found once; its top ten account for 2.5% to 3%. These same records also appear under a second study, on yellow fever vaccine responses in identical twins.

The sample consisted of PBMCs. The receptors shown here come from a woman between 18 and 30 years old in good health. Each CDR3 is given with its conserved first and last residue. The order of the fields is clone size, J gene, V gene, CDR3 length, D gene, CDR3 protein, CDR3 DNA. D genes are given only for firm matches. Expanded clones are given a class, and other clones once, few, many or no size at all.

>few|TRBJ1-2|TRBV7-9|13|NA
CASSLETNYGYTF
TGTGCCAGCAGCTTAGAAACTAACTATGGCTACACCTTC
>many|TRBJ2-3|TRBV7-9|17|NA
CASSLFPASDSTDTQYF
TGTGCCAGCAGCTTATTCCCGGCCTCGGACAGCACAGATACGCAGTATTTT
>NA|TRBJ2-7|TRBV15|15|NA
CATSREASTVYEQYF
TGTGCCACCAGCAGAGAAGCTAGTACGGTCTACGAGCAGTACTTC
>many|TRBJ2-3|TRBV5-1|15|TRBD2
CASSFSAGSTDTQYF
TGCGCCAGCAGCTTCTCAGCGGGGAGCACAGATACGCAGTATTTT
>NA|TRBJ2-5|TRBV13|15|TRBD2
CASSFRTSGVVTQYF
TGTGCCAGCAGCTTTAGGACTAGCGGGGTCGTGACCCAGTACTTC
>NA|TRBJ2-2|TRBV6-1|19|TRBD2
CASSVTFPRGAFHTGELFF
TGTGCCAGCAGTGTCACTTTTCCGCGGGGGGCGTTCCACACCGGGGAGCTGTTTTTT
>many|TRBJ2-1|TRBV29-1|15|NA
CSSSEPGLENNEQFF
TGCAGCTCGTCAGAGCCGGGCCTCGAGAACAATGAGCAGTTCTTC
>many|TRBJ2-7|TRBV4-1|17|TRBD2
CASSQAHQAGKAYEQYF
TGCGCCAGCAGCCAAGCACATCAAGCGGGAAAGGCCTACGAGCAGTACTTC
>few|TRBJ2-7|TRBV7-2|13|NA
CASSRRPGDEQYF
TGTGCCAGCAGCCGTAGACCGGGGGACGAGCAGTACTTC
>many|TRBJ2-4|TRBV5-6|12|NA
CASSGGTGKEYF
TGTGCCAGCAGTGGAGGGACCGGGAAAGAGTACTTC
>once|TRBJ2-5|TRBV4-3|15|TRBD1
CASSLRDRAQETQYF
TGCGCCAGCAGCCTCCGGGACAGGGCCCAAGAGACCCAGTACTTC
>few|TRBJ2-3|TRBV5-1|17|NA
CASSLRYREIITDTQYF
TGCGCCAGCAGCTTGCGGTACCGGGAGATCATCACAGATACGCAGTATTTT
>NA|TRBJ2-3|TRBV7-3|16|TRBD1
CASSSQGAASTDTQYF
TGTGCCAGCAGCTCACAGGGGGCAGCTAGCACAGATACGCAGTATTTT
>few|TRBJ2-7|TRBV29-1|12|TRBD2
CSVDAGAYEQYF
TGCAGCGTTGATGCGGGGGCCTACGAGCAGTACTTC
>many|TRBJ2-3|TRBV28|12|NA
CASTSTENTQYF
TGTGCCAGCACCTCGACCGAAAATACGCAGTATTTT
>NA|TRBJ2-1|TRBV27|13|NA
CASIGEGDYEQFF
TGTGCCAGCATCGGAGAGGGGGACTATGAGCAGTTCTTC
>many|TRBJ2-3|TRBV5-1|17|TRBD2
CASSLAGSGSLAYTQYF
TGCGCCAGCAGCTTGGCCGGTAGCGGGAGTTTGGCATATACGCAGTATTTT
>NA|TRBJ2-3|TRBV27|14|NA
CASTGTGSPDTQYF
TGTGCCAGCACCGGTACAGGGTCGCCAGATACGCAGTATTTT
>NA|TRBJ1-5|TRBV27|13|NA
CASARRGNQPQHF
TGTGCCAGCGCCCGGAGGGGCAATCAGCCCCAGCATTTT
>few|TRBJ1-2|TRBV29-1|13|NA
CSVEDGAFYGYTF
TGCAGCGTTGAAGACGGGGCCTTCTATGGCTACACCTTC
>many|TRBJ2-2|TRBV5-1|13|NA
CASSLMETGELFF
TGCGCCAGCAGCTTGATGGAAACCGGGGAGCTGTTTTTT
>many|TRBJ1-2|TRBV3-1|15|NA
CASSQARRPNYGYTF
TGTGCCAGCAGCCAAGCAAGGAGACCTAACTATGGCTACACCTTC
>many|TRBJ1-4|TRBV28|14|NA
CASSSPGFNEKLFF
TGTGCCAGCAGTTCCCCGGGCTTTAATGAAAAACTGTTTTTT
>NA|TRBJ2-2|TRBV29-1|14|TRBD2
CSVVASGTLGELFF
TGCAGCGTTGTGGCTAGCGGGACACTCGGGGAGCTGTTTTTT
>NA|TRBJ2-3|TRBV2|15|NA
CASSDVAVRPDTQYF
TGTGCCAGCAGTGATGTGGCCGTACGCCCAGATACGCAGTATTTT
>NA|TRBJ2-7|TRBV5-1|14|NA
CASSLVPATYEQYF
TGCGCCAGCAGCTTGGTTCCAGCCACCTACGAGCAGTACTTC